This T cell receptor (beta chain) was identified in a study of technical replicates of blood from a handful of donors. The germline V gene has CDR1 WNHNN and CDR2 SYGVQD (reference sequence). CDR3 length equals 14 residues. The V segment lost 5 bases and the J segment 5 bases; nucleotides outside the gene matches: 7. Using immunoSEQ multiplex PCR, the repertoire was profiled, and TCRdb retains in-frame clones only, with some absent. The sample holds approximately 84,000 clones, 95% to 98% seen once. V and J are TRBV10-1 and TRBJ2-7, with 9 positions matching TRBD1. Material for sequencing was T cells isolated from PBMCs. The clonotype was recovered from a human donor in good health. Here the CDR3 reads CASSRTGAQNEQYF. In DNA form, the CDR3 reads TGCGCCAGCAGTCGGACAGGGGCGCAAAACGAGCAGTACTTC.